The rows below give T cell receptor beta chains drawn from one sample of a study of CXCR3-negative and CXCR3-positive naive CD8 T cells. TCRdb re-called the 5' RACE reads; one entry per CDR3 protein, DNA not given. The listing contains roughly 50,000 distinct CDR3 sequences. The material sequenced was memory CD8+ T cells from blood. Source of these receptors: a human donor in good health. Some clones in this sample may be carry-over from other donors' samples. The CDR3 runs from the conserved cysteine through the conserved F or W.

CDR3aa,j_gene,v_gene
CSVDGSEGLSDTQYF,TRBJ2-3,TRBV29-1
CASSASLMNTEAFF,TRBJ1-1,TRBV6-2/TRBV6-3
CSANEAGTSYNEQFF,TRBJ2-1,TRBV20-1
CASSLVGLAANTGELFF,TRBJ2-2,TRBV7-9
CSVKQTYEQHF,TRBJ2-7,TRBV29-1
CASSLIARPEQFF,TRBJ2-1,TRBV7-9
CASSFKWREGRNEQFF,TRBJ2-1,TRBV28
CSVEDYAEETQYF,TRBJ2-5,TRBV29-1
CASSLERAGNTEAFF,TRBJ1-1,TRBV5-1
CASSEGTGGSYEQYF,TRBJ2-7,TRBV6-1
CASSVGQGGRSEQFF,TRBJ2-1,TRBV12-3/TRBV12-4
CASSLVFTLGYEQYF,TRBJ2-7,TRBV7-2
CASSLVVAGLNEQFF,TRBJ2-1,TRBV13
CASSIARTGNEQFF,TRBJ2-1,TRBV19
CASNPPLGGELFF,TRBJ2-2,TRBV19